These 9 T cell receptor beta chains came from one sample sequenced in a study of blood T cell repertoires in COVID-19. TCRdb's copy holds only in-frame clones and misses some; the assay was immunoSEQ multiplex PCR. The sample has roughly 260,000 clones, more than 85% seen once; the top ten hold 2.5% to 3%. Material for sequencing was peripheral blood. The receptors shown here come from a person under 35 with COVID-19, enrolled during active disease.

The V gene is TRBV3-1 (or the pseudogene TRBV3-2), the J gene TRBJ1-5, with 7 nucleotides matching TRBD1. This CDR3 contains 14 residues. From germline, CDR1 is LGHDT and CDR2 YNNKEL (reference sequence). V lost 3 bases to trimming and J lost 2 bases; unmatched junction nucleotides: 1. CDR3 sequence reads: CASSHGQGNQPQHF. CDR3 DNA: TGTGCCAGCAGCCACGGACAGGGCAATCAGCCCCAGCATTTT.

The gene calls are TRBV7-8 and TRBJ2-7; 12 positions agree with TRBD2. There are 16 residues in the CDR3. Losses at the gene ends were 1 base for V and 7 bases for J; bases not matched to a gene: 8. Germline V gene lookup returns CDR1 SGHVS and CDR2 FQNEAQ. CDR3 in amino acids: CASSLGLAGAIREQYF. The CDR3 coding sequence is TGTGCCAGCAGCTTAGGACTAGCGGGAGCAATAAGGGAGCAGTACTTC. The full variable domain, completed using reference TRBV7-8 and TRBJ2-7, is GAGVSQSPRYKVAKRGQDVALRCDPISGHVSLFWYQQALGQGPEFLTYFQNEAQLDKSGLPSDRFFAERPEGSVSTLKIQRTQQEDSAVYLCASSLGLAGAIREQYFGPGTRLTVT.

CDR3 sequence reads: CASSRDSSYEQYF. The CDR3 region has the DNA TGTGCCAGCAGTCGGGACAGCTCCTACGAGCAGTACTTC. The chain is built from TRBV25-1 and TRBJ2-7; 7 bases are shared with TRBD1. This CDR3 region has 13 residues. Germline V gives CDR1 MGHDK, CDR2 SYGVNS. Germline trimming cut 5 bases from V and 0 bases from J; bases unmatched to any gene: 1.

This clone occurred once. Here the CDR3 reads CASSYGQGYYGYTF. CDR3 DNA: TGTGCCAGCAGTTACGGACAGGGTTACTATGGCTACACCTTC. V and J are TRBV6-5 and TRBJ1-2, with 8 positions matching TRBD1. The ends lost 2 bases at V and 3 bases at J; junction bases unmatched: 2. The length of the CDR3 is 14 residues. The germline V gene encodes CDR1 MNHEY and CDR2 SVGAGI.

The chain has TRBV6-2 or TRBV6-3 and TRBJ2-7; D is possibly TRBD1 (5 bases). Germline assignment: CDR1 MNHEY and CDR2 SVGEGT. The CDR3 is 16 residues long. V lost 5 bases to trimming and J lost 5 bases, with 22 bases between them. CDR3 sequence reads: CASSRFGQGWGNEQYF. The CDR3, as DNA: TGTGCCAGCAGTCGATTCGGCCAGGGTTGGGGAAACGAGCAGTACTTC.

The chain carries TRBV6-1 and TRBJ2-7; 14 bases are shared with TRBD2. Germline loops: CDR1 MNHNS, CDR2 SASEGT. J gave up 2 bases and V 3 bases, and 15 bases lay outside the gene matches. The CDR3 consists of 20 residues. The CDR3 DNA is TGTGCCAGCAGTGACGCAAAGCCCCGGACTAGCGGGAGGTATACCTACGAGCAGTACTTC. This encodes CASSDAKPRTSGRYTYEQYF.

The genes are TRBV19 and TRBJ1-1; TRBD1 aligns across 8 bases. J lost 1 base, V lost 3 bases, and 7 bases had no gene match. Germline V gene sequence: CDR1 LNHDA, CDR2 SQIVND (reference sequence). This CDR3 contains 16 residues. For the CDR3, the DNA is TGTGCCAGTAGTATTCTCAGGGGGCAGGGGAACACTGAAGCTTTCTTT. This translates into CASSILRGQGNTEAFF.

The rearrangement links TRBV6-1 to TRBJ1-2; 7 bases are shared with TRBD1. The CDR3 is 15 amino acids. Germline trimming cut 3 bases from V and 8 bases from J; bases unmatched to any gene: 12. Per the germline V gene, CDR1 is MNHNS and CDR2 is SASEGT. CDR3 residues: CASSELTGAFSGYTF. The CDR3 nucleotides read TGTGCCAGCAGTGAGCTAACAGGGGCTTTTTCCGGCTACACCTTC.

The CDR3 here is CASSTSGGSYEQYF. The CDR3, as DNA: TGTGCCAGTAGTACTAGCGGGGGCTCCTACGAGCAGTACTTC. This chain joins TRBV19 and TRBJ2-7; 10 bases fit TRBD2. Germline V CDR1 and CDR2: LNHDA, SQIVND (reference sequence). This CDR3 contains 14 residues. V gave up 4 bases and J gave up 0 bases; unmatched junction bases: 0. Looking up the rest from reference TRBV19 and TRBJ2-7 gives the full variable domain: DGGITQSPKYLFRKEGQNVTLSCEQNLNHDAMYWYRQDPGQGLRLIYYSQIVNDFQKGDIAEGYSVSREKKESFPLTVTSAQKNPTAFYLCASSTSGGSYEQYFGPGTRLTVT.